This T cell receptor beta chain was retrieved from a study of control samples from healthy donors and cancer patients. TCRdb's copy holds only in-frame clones and misses some; the assay was immunoSEQ multiplex PCR. The sample includes 75,000 to 100,000 clones, 70% to 90% of them seen just once. This CDR3 is built from 15 residues. Germline assignment: CDR1 LGHNA and CDR2 YSLEER. Trimming left V 3 bases short and J 3 bases short, with 12 bases between. Input material: blood. The clonotype was recovered from a man aged 25-45 years in good health. This rearrangement joins TRBV4-3 to TRBJ1-3; perhaps TRBD1 as D (6 bases). The CDR3 reads CASSQLQGNGNTIYF. The DNA of the CDR3 is TGCGCCAGCAGCCAGCTACAGGGTAATGGAAACACCATATATTTT.